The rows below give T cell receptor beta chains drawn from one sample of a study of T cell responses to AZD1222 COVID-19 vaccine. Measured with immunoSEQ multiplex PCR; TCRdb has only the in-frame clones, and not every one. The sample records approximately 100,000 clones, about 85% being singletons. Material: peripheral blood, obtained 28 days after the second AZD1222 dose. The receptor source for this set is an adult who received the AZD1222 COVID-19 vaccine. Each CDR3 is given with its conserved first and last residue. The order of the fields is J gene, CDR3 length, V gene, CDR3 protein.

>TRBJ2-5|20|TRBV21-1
CASSIRSVGTLQLERETQYF
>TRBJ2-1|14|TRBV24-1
CATSDRTDYNEQFF
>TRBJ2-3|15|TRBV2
CASGRTSYGTDTQYF
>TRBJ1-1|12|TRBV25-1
CASVKTDTEAFF
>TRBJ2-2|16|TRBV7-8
CASSQGLAGDTGELFF
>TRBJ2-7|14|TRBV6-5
CASSPGDREIEQYF
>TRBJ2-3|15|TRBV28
CASSTSGMGRQTQYF
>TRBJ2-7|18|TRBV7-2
CASSAGTSGSMISYEQYF
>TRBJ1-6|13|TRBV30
CASVAQSNSPLHF
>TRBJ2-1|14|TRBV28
CASSPPGQGHEQFF
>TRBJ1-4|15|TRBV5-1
CASSLYGGEGEKLFF
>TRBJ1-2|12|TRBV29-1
CSVPDRGNDYTF
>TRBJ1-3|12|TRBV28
CASTGSGNTIYF
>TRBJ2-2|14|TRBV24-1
CATRDRGNTGELFF
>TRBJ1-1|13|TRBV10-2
CASSLQGQTEAFF
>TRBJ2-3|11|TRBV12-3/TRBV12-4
CASSRVDTQYF
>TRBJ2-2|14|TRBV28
CASSIGTSAGELFF
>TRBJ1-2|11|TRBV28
CASKGDYGYTF
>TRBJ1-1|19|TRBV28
CASSLVPRSGGLESTEAFF
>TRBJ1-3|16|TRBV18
CASSSSSGVAGNTIYF
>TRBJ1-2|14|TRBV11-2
CASSLAGQPYGYTF
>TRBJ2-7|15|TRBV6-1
CASSEASSGSYEQYF
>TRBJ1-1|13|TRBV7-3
CASSFTGETEAFF
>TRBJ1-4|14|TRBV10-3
CAIREGVAGEKLFF
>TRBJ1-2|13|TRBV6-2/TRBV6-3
CASSTTGGLGYTF
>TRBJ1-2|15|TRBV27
CASTPQRGTGGGYTF
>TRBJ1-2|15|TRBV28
CASSLTVTNSLGYTF
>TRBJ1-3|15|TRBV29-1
CSVEWMEPGRNTIYF
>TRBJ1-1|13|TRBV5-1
CASTQTANTEAFF
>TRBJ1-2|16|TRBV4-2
CASSQDEYRSGNGYTF
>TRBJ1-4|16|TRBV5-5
CASSFRGDSTNEKLFF
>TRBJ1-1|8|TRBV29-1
CSVEPAFF
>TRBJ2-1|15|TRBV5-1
CASSLARDINSEQFF
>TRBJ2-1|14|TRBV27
CASSFRTSYNEQFF
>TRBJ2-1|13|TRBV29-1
CSVTSGAYNEQFF
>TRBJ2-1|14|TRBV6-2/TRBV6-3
CASSYSGRPNEQFF
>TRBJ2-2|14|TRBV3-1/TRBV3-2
CASRPLAATGELFF